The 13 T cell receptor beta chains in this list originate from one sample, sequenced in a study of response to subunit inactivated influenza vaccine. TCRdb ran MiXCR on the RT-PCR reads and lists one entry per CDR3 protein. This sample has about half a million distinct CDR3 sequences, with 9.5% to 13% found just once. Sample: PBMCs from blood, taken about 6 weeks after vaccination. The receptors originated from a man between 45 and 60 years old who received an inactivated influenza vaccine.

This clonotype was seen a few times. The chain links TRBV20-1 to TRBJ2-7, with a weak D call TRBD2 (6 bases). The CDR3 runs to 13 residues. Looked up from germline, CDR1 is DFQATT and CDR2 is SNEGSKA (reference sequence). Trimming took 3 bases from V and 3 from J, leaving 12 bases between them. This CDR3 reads CSARGSGDYEQYF. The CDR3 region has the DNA TGCAGTGCTAGGGGGTCGGGGGACTACGAGCAGTACTTC.

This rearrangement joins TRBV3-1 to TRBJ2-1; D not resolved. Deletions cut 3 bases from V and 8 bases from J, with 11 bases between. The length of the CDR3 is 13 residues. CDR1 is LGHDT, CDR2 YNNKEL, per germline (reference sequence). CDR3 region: CASSHTPGYEQFF. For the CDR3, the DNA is TGTGCCAGCAGCCACACACCGGGCTATGAGCAGTTCTTC.

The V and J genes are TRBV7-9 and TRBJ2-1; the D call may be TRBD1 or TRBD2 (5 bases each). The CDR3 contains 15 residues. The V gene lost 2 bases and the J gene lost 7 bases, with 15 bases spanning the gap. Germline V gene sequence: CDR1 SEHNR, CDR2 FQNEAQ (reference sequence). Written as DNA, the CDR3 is TGTGCCAGCAGCTTATCCGGGGCCCCGGGGAATGAGCAGTTCTTC. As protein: CASSLSGAPGNEQFF.

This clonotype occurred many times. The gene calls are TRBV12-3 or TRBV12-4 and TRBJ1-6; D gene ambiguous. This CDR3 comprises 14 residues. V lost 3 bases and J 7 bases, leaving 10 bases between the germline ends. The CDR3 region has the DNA TGTGCCAGCAGTTTTGAAAAGGGAAATTCACCCCTCCACTTT. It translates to CASSFEKGNSPLHF.

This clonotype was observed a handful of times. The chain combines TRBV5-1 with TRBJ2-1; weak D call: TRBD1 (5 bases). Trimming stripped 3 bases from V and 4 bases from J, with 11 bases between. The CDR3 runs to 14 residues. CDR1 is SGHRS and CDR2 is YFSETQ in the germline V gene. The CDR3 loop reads CASSSTALYNEQFF. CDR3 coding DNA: TGCGCCAGCAGCTCGACAGCCCTGTACAATGAGCAGTTCTTC.

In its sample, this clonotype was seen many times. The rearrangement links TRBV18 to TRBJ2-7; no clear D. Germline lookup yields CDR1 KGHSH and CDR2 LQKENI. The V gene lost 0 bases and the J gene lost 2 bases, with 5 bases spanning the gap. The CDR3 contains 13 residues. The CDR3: CASSPPSAYEQYF. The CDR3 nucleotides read TGTGCCAGCTCACCACCCAGCGCCTACGAGCAGTACTTC.

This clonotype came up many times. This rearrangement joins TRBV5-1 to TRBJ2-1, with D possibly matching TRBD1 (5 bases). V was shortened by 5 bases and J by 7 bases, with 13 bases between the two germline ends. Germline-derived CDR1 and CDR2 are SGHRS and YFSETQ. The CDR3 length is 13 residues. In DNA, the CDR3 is TGCGCCAGCAGAATTGGTAGGGGTAATGAGCAGTTCTTC. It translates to CASRIGRGNEQFF.

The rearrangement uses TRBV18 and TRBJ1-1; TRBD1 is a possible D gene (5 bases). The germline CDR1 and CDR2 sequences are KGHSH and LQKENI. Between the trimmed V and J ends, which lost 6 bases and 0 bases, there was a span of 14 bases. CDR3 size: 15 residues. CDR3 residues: CASSTTGALNTEAFF. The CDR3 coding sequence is TGTGCCAGCTCTACCACTGGGGCTTTGAACACTGAAGCTTTCTTT.

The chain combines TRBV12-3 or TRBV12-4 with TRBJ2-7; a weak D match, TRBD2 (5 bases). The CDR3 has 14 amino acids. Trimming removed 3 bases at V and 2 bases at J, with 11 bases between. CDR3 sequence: CASSLMAGAYEQYF. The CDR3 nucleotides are TGTGCCAGCAGTTTGATGGCGGGCGCCTACGAGCAGTACTTC.

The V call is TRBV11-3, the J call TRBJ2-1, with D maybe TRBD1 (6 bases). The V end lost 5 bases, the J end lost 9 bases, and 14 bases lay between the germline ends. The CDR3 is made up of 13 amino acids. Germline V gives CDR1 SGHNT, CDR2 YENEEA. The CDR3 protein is CASSLTGLGEQFF. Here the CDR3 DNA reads TGTGCCAGCAGCCTCACAGGGTTGGGTGAGCAGTTCTTC.

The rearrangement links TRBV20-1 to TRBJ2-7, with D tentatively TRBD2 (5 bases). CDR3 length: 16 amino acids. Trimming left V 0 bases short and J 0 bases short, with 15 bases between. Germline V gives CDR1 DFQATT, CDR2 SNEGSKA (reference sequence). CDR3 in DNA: TGCAGTGCTAGAGATTCTCGGGATTCGCCCTCCTACGAGCAGTACTTC. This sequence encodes CSARDSRDSPSYEQYF.

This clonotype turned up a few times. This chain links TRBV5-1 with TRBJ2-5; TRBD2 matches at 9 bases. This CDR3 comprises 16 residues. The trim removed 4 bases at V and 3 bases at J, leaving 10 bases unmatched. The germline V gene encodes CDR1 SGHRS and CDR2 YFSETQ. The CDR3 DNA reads TGCGCCAGCAGCCGCGCTAGCGGGGCTACGAAAGAGACCCAGTACTTC. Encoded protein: CASSRASGATKETQYF.

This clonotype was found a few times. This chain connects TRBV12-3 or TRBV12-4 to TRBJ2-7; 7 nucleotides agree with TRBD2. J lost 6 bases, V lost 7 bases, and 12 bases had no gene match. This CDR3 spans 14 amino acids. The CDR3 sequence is CASNKGTGGGEQYF. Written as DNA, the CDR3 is TGTGCCAGCAACAAGGGGACGGGGGGTGGCGAGCAGTACTTC.